This entry is about one TCR beta chain. Its antigen is still unknown. A read error may produce the germline difference seen at one junction end. CDR3 length: 13 amino acids, cysteine to phenylalanine. Of all the DNA, just the CDR3 is kept, 39 bases in frame from base 1. For CDR1 and CDR2, the germline V gene lists SNHLY and FYNNEI. These data come from a study of blood T cells in healthy people across ages (dated by TCRdb to 2014 to 2015). About the investigation overall: Template switching captured roughly one uniquely barcoded TCR beta cDNA molecule per two T cells in model experiments. To avoid experimental bias, donors of different ages were randomly spread across the sequencing lanes. Four age groups were formed from the donors: young (average approximately 16 years), middle-aged (approximately 40), aged (roughly 58) and long-lived (less than 85). Using deep sequencing normalized with unique cDNA molecular identifiers, the study measured how TCR beta repertoire diversity changes with age. For two donors (one aged 18 to 29 and one aged 80 or older), the study analyzed two additional independent replicas of 1 million unique cDNA reads from the same blood draw.

What the work shows at the level of the full study, not this receptor alone: Estimates of total diversity from one million sequenced T cells were regarded as lower bounds and underestimates. Compared with the aged group, the long-lived group had more naive CD4+ T cells, fewer expanded clones and increased TCR diversity, suggesting age selection. Because donor CMV infection status was unknown, age-related changes in expanded clonotypes were potentially confounded. As age increased, observed TCR beta diversity per million T cells dropped in a roughly linear way, and a significant reduction was already evident by age around 41. Observed TCR beta diversity correlated strongly with the percentage of naive T cells measured by flow cytometry. Because profiling used bulk unsorted PBMCs, naive and antigen-experienced compartments could not be compared conclusively.

Library prep was done by 5' RACE. Instrument used: Illumina HiSeq 2500. A second roughly 7 to 11 cycle PCR used a sample-barcoded 5' primer and a J-beta primer mix. A template-switch 5' adaptor carrying 12 random nucleotides introduced a unique molecular identifier onto each TCR beta cDNA molecule. At least 2.5 million CDR3-containing paired-end reads were obtained from each sample. All of the RNA was converted into first-strand cDNA using the Mint cDNA synthesis kit, with a TRBC-specific oligonucleotide serving as the primer. After uracil-DNA glycosylase treatment, a first 18-cycle PCR used universal primers M1SS and BC2_uni_R on all cDNA. Per the authors' processing: Normalization of each sample was performed by random selection of 1 million high-quality reads, each carrying a distinct molecular identifier. Instead of being binned into consensus sequences, reads with shared molecular identifiers were discarded. MiTCR, run with a Q25 quality threshold and the strictest error-elimination algorithm, handled CDR3 identification, clonotype clustering and error correction. A nonparametric unseen species model with Euler transformation was used to estimate a lower bound on total TCR beta diversity. Starting from the raw public reads, TCRdb applied fastp trimming at Q25, assembled clones with MiXCR and retained in-frame beta chains. Duplicate CDR3 protein sequences are folded into a single record with the most common DNA and genes. The authors' filters were not applied to this entry. This sample comprises 1.4 million to 1.5 million distinct CDR3 sequences, roughly 40% of them detected only once. Together, the top ten hold 6.5% to 10% of the sample.

The roughly 39 donors, aged roughly 6 to 95 years, were systemically healthy Caucasian individuals from Russia. Each donor gave ten milliliters of peripheral blood, collected into EDTA-treated Vacutainer tubes. PBMCs were isolated by Ficoll-Paque density-gradient centrifugation, with at least 6 million obtained per sample. Total RNA was extracted from PBMCs with Trizol reagent, with at least 5.5 micrograms obtained per sample. Naive CD45RAhigh/CD27high T cell percentages were measured by flow cytometry on a PBMC aliquot from every donor. This TCR was sampled from a woman in her late teens or twenties in good health. The sequenced sample was blood. Recombination connected TRBV2 to TRBJ2-5, and TRBD1 matches 9 of the central bases. The end of the DNA is better explained by TRBJ2-7, so the J call may be wrong. The DNA sequence reads TGCGCCAGCAAACAGGGGGCAAGGGACGAGCAGTACTTC. It translates as CASKQGARDEQYF.